One and the same sample provided the 14 T cell receptor beta chains below, sequenced in a study of PD-1 blockade in classical Hodgkin lymphoma. Time point indicated: cycle 4 day 1 (C4D1), after around six weeks of nivolumab. After autologous stem cell transplantation all patients relapsed, and prior brentuximab vedotin exposure differed between cohorts. The repertoire was sequenced with immunoSEQ multiplex PCR; TCRdb's copy has only in-frame clones and lacks some. The profile covers roughly 51,000 clones, with about three quarters appearing a single time and about 12% taken by the ten largest. The sample here was peripheral blood mononuclear cells (PBMCs), taken before the fourth cycle of nivolumab. These receptors all stem from a human donor with classical Hodgkin lymphoma.

V and J are TRBV6-5 and TRBJ2-1; perhaps TRBD1 as D (5 bases). Trimming cost V 5 bases and J 3 bases, with 14 bases left between them. Germline V CDR1 and CDR2: MNHEY, SVGAGI. This CDR3 is built from 15 residues. The CDR3 is CASSQGLPLYNEQFF. DNA of the CDR3: TGTGCCAGCAGTCAGGGCCTACCCCTCTACAATGAGCAGTTCTTC.

The V gene is TRBV18, the J gene TRBJ2-2; 7 nucleotides align to TRBD1. Trimming at V came to 1 base and at J to 5 bases, leaving 4 bases not matched to a gene. CDR3 length: 15 amino acids. From germline, CDR1 is KGHSH and CDR2 LQKENI. For the CDR3, the DNA is TGTGCCAGCTCACCACGGGACAGCCCGACCGGGGAGCTGTTTTTT. Translation gives CASSPRDSPTGELFF.

This clone occurred a few times. The chain is built from TRBV11-3 and TRBJ1-1; 7 positions agree with TRBD1. The CDR3 length is 14 residues. CDR1 and CDR2 (germline): SGHNT, YENEEA. Trimming cost V 3 bases and J 4 bases; bases outside gene matches: 5. The CDR3 here is CASSFPGTVTEAFF. The CDR3 nucleotides read TGTGCCAGCAGCTTTCCCGGGACAGTCACTGAAGCTTTCTTT.

CDR3 sequence (DNA): TGTGCCAGCTCACCTGGACAGGGGCCATCCAAATATGGCTACACCTTC. Translation: CASSPGQGPSKYGYTF. The chain links TRBV18 to TRBJ1-2, with 9 bases aligning to TRBD1. Looked up from germline, CDR1 is KGHSH and CDR2 is LQKENI. Germline trimming cut 3 bases from V and 5 bases from J; bases unmatched to any gene: 10. There are 16 residues in the CDR3.

The CDR3: CSARDQYEQYF. In nucleotides, the CDR3 is TGCAGTGCTAGAGATCAGTACGAGCAGTACTTC. This chain uses TRBV20-1 with TRBJ2-7; D is undetermined. Germline CDR1 DFQATT, CDR2 SNEGSKA (reference sequence). The CDR3 length is 11 residues. V dropped 0 bases and J dropped 4 bases, with 4 bases sitting between them.

V and J are TRBV2 and TRBJ2-7; possible D gene TRBD1, 5 bases. V lost 10 bases and J 6 bases, leaving 16 bases between the germline ends. CDR1 and CDR2 from the germline V gene are SNHLY and FYNNEI. This CDR3 contains 12 residues. The CDR3 region is CATKFQGSEQYF. The CDR3, as DNA: TGTGCCACCAAATTTCAGGGCAGCGAGCAGTACTTC.

This clone was observed a handful of times. The chain uses TRBV25-1 and TRBJ1-2, with D perhaps TRBD1 (5 bases). The CDR3 length is 13 residues. CDR1 MGHDK and CDR2 SYGVNS come from the germline V gene. The ends were cut back, 1 base at V and 4 bases at J, with 7 bases in the middle. The CDR3 protein is CASSEWGSYGYTF. The CDR3 nucleotides read TGTGCCAGCAGTGAATGGGGCAGCTATGGCTACACCTTC.

The V call is TRBV18, the J call TRBJ2-5; D is undetermined. V gave up 4 bases and J gave up 0 bases, with 3 bases separating them. Germline values: CDR1 KGHSH, CDR2 LQKENI. The CDR3 contains 12 residues. The CDR3 sequence is CASSLYQETQYF. As DNA, the CDR3 is TGTGCCAGCTCACTGTACCAAGAGACCCAGTACTTC.

V is TRBV4-2 and J is TRBJ2-7; tentative D call: TRBD1 (5 bases). V lost 1 base, J lost 5 bases, and 12 bases lay in between. In germline, CDR1 is LGHNA, CDR2 YNFKEQ. This CDR3 has 14 residues. The CDR3 protein is CASSQASQGNEQYF. The DNA of the CDR3 is TGTGCCAGCAGCCAAGCGTCGCAGGGCAACGAGCAGTACTTC.

The chain uses TRBV27 and TRBJ1-5; 10 bases line up with TRBD1. Germline V gives CDR1 MNHEY, CDR2 SMNVEV (reference sequence). The length of the CDR3 is 15 residues. The ends lost 2 bases at V and 5 bases at J; junction bases unmatched: 3. The CDR3: CASSLLGTGDQPQHF. CDR3 DNA sequence: TGTGCCAGCAGTTTACTTGGGACAGGGGATCAGCCCCAGCATTTT.

A few counts support this clone. The rearrangement joins TRBV19 to TRBJ1-2, with D possibly matching TRBD1 (6 bases). Germline V gene sequence: CDR1 LNHDA, CDR2 SQIVND (reference sequence). V gave up 6 bases and J gave up 8 bases, with 10 bases separating them. The CDR3 spans 11 residues. CDR3 nucleotides: TGTGCCAGTAGCACAGGGTTAGGCTACACCTTC. It translates to CASSTGLGYTF.

J is TRBJ1-1 and V is TRBV27; D gene ambiguous. Germline lookup yields CDR1 MNHEY and CDR2 SMNVEV (reference sequence). V lost 5 bases to trimming and J lost 1 base, with 14 bases between them. The CDR3 has 15 residues. The CDR3 is CASSPLAGTNTEAFF. The CDR3, as DNA: TGTGCCAGCAGTCCCCTGGCAGGAACGAACACTGAAGCTTTCTTT.

This rearrangement joins TRBV5-1 to TRBJ2-3; 10 positions match TRBD1. V was clipped by 3 bases and J by 3 bases; unmatched bases: 7. The V gene's germline CDR1 is SGHRS and CDR2 YFSETQ. The CDR3 is 16 amino acids. The chain's CDR3 is CASSWTGQGRTDTQYF. The CDR3 nucleotides read TGCGCCAGCAGCTGGACGGGACAGGGGAGGACAGATACGCAGTATTTT. The full variable domain, with the rest looked up from reference TRBV5-1 and TRBJ2-3, is KAGVTQTPRYLIKTRGQQVTLSCSPISGHRSVSWYQQTPGQGLQFLFEYFSETQRNKGNFPGRFSGRQFSNSRSEMNVSTLELGDSALYLCASSWTGQGRTDTQYFGPGTRLTVL.

A note on this clone: It is unclear where the CDR3 begins or ends on the DNA, so no DNA is shown, and the CDR3 is as TCRdb lists it. The genes are TRBV29-1 and TRBJ2-5; the table gives TRBD1 as D, unverified against the DNA. The V gene's germline CDR1 is SQVTM and CDR2 ANQGSEA. The CDR3 is made up of 14 amino acids, end residues included. The CDR3 sequence is CSVVGQGASGITNF.